The clone carrying this T cell receptor (beta chain) was detected once. This entry is derived from a study of blood T cell repertoires in COVID-19. Overall study: The United States, Italy and Spain were the sources of the acute and convalescent COVID-19 samples. From T cells, B-cell-depleted T cells, or PBMCs came the material, which was cDNA or gDNA.

Seattle participants joined during active infection and were tracked over time. Source study methods: Reference gene primer amplification in the assay estimated nucleated cell counts. This table comes from immunoSEQ multiplex PCR, and its TCRdb copy is limited to in-frame clones, with some not included. The V and J calls and clone size were taken over from that table, and D and trimming were inferred from the DNA. Of approximately 290,000 clones listed, more than 65% were seen once; the top ten hold approximately 14%. The CDR3 sequence is 16 residues long. V shed 1 base, J shed 11 bases, and the junction held 15 bases outside the gene matches. Germline values: CDR1 LGHDT, CDR2 YNNKEL (reference sequence).

The sample consisted of peripheral blood. The clonotype comes from a person between 65 and 79 years old with COVID-19, enrolled during active disease. The chain joins TRBV3-1 (or the pseudogene TRBV3-2) to TRBJ2-3, with TRBD2 matching over 7 bases. The CDR3 coding sequence is TGTGCCAGCAGCCAAGGGGAGTCGGGATCGACGGGGGGGCAGTATTTT. It codes for CASSQGESGSTGGQYF.